This T cell receptor (beta chain) was obtained from a study of CD8 T cells in ankylosing spondylitis (dated by TCRdb to about 2017). Regarding the study in general: The study set out to find disease-linked TCR variants by profiling T cell receptor beta repertoires in ankylosing spondylitis patients and healthy donors. The full study cohort comprised 25 ankylosing spondylitis patients and over a hundred healthy donors. Peripheral blood samples were taken, and synovial fluid was additionally collected from ankylosing spondylitis patients. Study-wide findings and limitations: Blood from ankylosing spondylitis patients appeared to be characterized by a TCR beta motif made up of seven or eight highly homologous amino acid variants. The disease-linked clones were reported as significantly enriched in matched synovial fluid samples from ankylosing spondylitis patients. A CD8+ phenotype was shown by the disease-linked clones, which were found at relatively low frequencies in peripheral blood. Some of the motif variants had been reported before in the synovial fluid and blood of reactive arthritis patients, a finding that suggests common disease-initiation mechanisms.

The cysteine opens and the phenylalanine closes a CDR3 of 15 amino acids. Only the CDR3 DNA is retained, 45 bases long and in frame from the first base. Looking up the germline V gene yields CDR1 SGHRS and CDR2 YFSETQ. For this chain, trimming is 0 bases at the V end and 3 bases at the J end, and the number of junction bases without a gene match is 3. For sequencing, an Illumina HiSeq 2500 was employed. Quantitative 5'-RACE with molecular barcodes was the method used to prepare the TCR beta libraries. As for how the authors treated the data: A new computational method, built on a probabilistic model of VDJ rearrangement, was used to identify disease-linked TCR variants. TCRdb cleaned the public reads at Q25 with fastp, built clones with MiXCR and kept in-frame beta chains. Each entry merges the rows of one CDR3 protein and shows their most common DNA and genes. Here the V and J calls rest on TCRdb's processing, not on the authors' analysis. For this sample the table gives around 770,000 distinct CDR3 sequences, of which approximately 12% were detected only once. The leading ten clones occupy 0.51% of the sample.

Of note for this clonotype: No cognate antigen has been identified for it. It has no much larger one-base neighbor in the sample; base qualities were not kept.

This clonotype was sampled from a male donor with ankylosing spondylitis. This chain joins TRBV5-1 to TRBJ2-7; the junction holds 10 bases that match TRBD1. The material sequenced was blood, either unsorted or a sorted T cell fraction (not recorded which). CDR3 region: CASSLAGQGRYEQYF. The DNA is as follows: TGCGCCAGCAGCTTGGCGGGACAGGGGCGCTACGAGCAGTACTTC.